This record covers a single T cell receptor beta chain. The antigen is undetermined. PCR involved 60 Vbeta and 13 Jbeta primers. Generated by immunoSEQ multiplex PCR, the TCRdb table keeps only in-frame clones and is missing some. The data show about 150,000 clones, with 72% seen just once and 4.2% held by the top ten. Germline V gene data show CDR1 as ENHRY and CDR2 as SYGVKD. V shed 0 bases, J shed 1 base, and the junction held 10 bases outside the gene matches. The CDR3 extends over 20 amino acids. Though nominally healthy at sampling, donors likely had unrecorded immune exposures. This specimen comes from a study of cytomegalovirus exposure and HLA in healthy donors. The study, taken as a whole, reports: Accurate prediction of most subjects' HLA-A and HLA-B alleles from TCR beta sequences was reported. An observed cluster of highly shared sequence variants was recorded as a likely sequencing artifact. Rarity characterized most TCR sequences, yet some public TCRs appeared in many donors.

The sequence came from a man aged 50-59 years in good health and CMV-seropositive. The sequenced sample was PBMCs. The chain recombines TRBV10-3 with TRBJ2-6, with 9 positions matching TRBD2. Here the CDR3 reads CAISESTAAGGRSGANVLTF. The CDR3 DNA reads TGTGCCATCAGTGAGTCGACAGCGGCGGGGGGGCGTTCTGGGGCCAACGTCCTGACTTTC.